This T cell receptor (beta chain) was recorded in a study of T-cell memory formation after mild COVID-19. Study-wide results and caveats: Contracting CD8+ clones were enriched in EMRA, CD4+ mainly in CM and EM. Proof of SARS-CoV-2 specificity was absent for the second-wave clones that crested on day 37. A balance of CD4 and CD8 characterized clones contracting day 15 to 85, whereas later expanders leaned CD4+.

Only a few counts were recorded for this clonotype. Its antigen is not identified. From the 5' RACE reads, TCRdb called clonotypes with MiXCR, one entry per CDR3 protein. The sample holds 400,000 to 500,000 distinct CDR3 sequences, 15% to 20% seen once. The sequencing input was PBMCs or a T cell subset sorted from them (not recorded which). The sequence came from an adult woman who had mild COVID-19 (a few samples of this study predate the infection). Cell type and time point are not known.

CDR3 residues: CASSRDRANNEQFF. The CDR3 bases are TGTGCCAGCTCGAGGGACAGGGCCAACAATGAGCAGTTCTTC. This chain joins TRBV18 and TRBJ2-1; TRBD1 matches at 9 bases. CDR1 and CDR2 from the germline V gene are KGHSH and LQKENI. J lost 5 bases, V lost 6 bases, and 5 bases had no gene match. The CDR3 loop spans 14 amino acids.